The rows below give T cell receptor beta chains drawn from one sample of a study of blood T cell repertoires in COVID-19. The repertoire was sequenced with immunoSEQ multiplex PCR; TCRdb's copy has only in-frame clones and lacks some. The sample contains 90,000 to 100,000 clones, around 83% of which appear only once. Sequencing was done on a sample of peripheral blood. All receptors derive from a man aged 60 to 69 with acute or convalescent COVID-19. The conserved cysteine and the conserved F or W are not part of the CDR3 here. Fields, in order: J gene, V gene, D gene, CDR3 protein. D genes are given only for firm matches.

>TRBJ1-2|TRBV19|-
ASRETAANYGYT
>TRBJ1-4|TRBV19|-
ASSSYNSATNEKLF
>TRBJ1-2|TRBV27|-
ASTRRDTNYGYT
>TRBJ1-2|TRBV27|-
ASSRLGATNYGYT
>TRBJ2-1|TRBV6-2/TRBV6-3|TRBD1
ASSYGGTGKDNEQF
>TRBJ2-3|TRBV7-8|-
ASHGQDTQY
>TRBJ2-5|TRBV18|-
ASSPGAPQETQY
>TRBJ2-5|TRBV5-1|-
ASSSGRQETQY
>TRBJ2-2|TRBV27|TRBD1
ASRGNRGLNTGELF
>TRBJ2-3|TRBV5-1|-
ASSLAAATDTQY
>TRBJ2-1|TRBV7-9|TRBD2
ASSRFDLAGDYNEQF
>TRBJ2-6|TRBV11-2|TRBD1
ASSFRTGASSGANVLT
>TRBJ2-3|TRBV7-2|TRBD2
ASSPRSSGGLGDTQY
>TRBJ2-3|TRBV7-3|-
ASSLQTGTDTQY
>TRBJ1-5|TRBV14|-
ASSQDRNQPQH
>TRBJ2-7|TRBV28|TRBD1
ASSLGGIGQGNYEQY
>TRBJ1-1|TRBV2|-
ASTVQPMNTEAF
>TRBJ1-1|TRBV5-6|-
ASSLDGRTAVQAF
>TRBJ1-1|TRBV6-5|-
ASSYGTDRMNTEAF
>TRBJ2-1|TRBV29-1|-
SVGQGNEQF
>TRBJ2-5|TRBV19|-
ASRRREGGETQY
>TRBJ1-5|TRBV7-6|TRBD1
ASSAAGTGVGQPQH
>TRBJ1-5|TRBV19|-
ASSIGSRGFKPQH
>TRBJ1-5|TRBV18|-
ASSPTGRLNQPQH
>TRBJ2-5|TRBV28|TRBD2
ASSFERGRVETQY
>TRBJ1-4|TRBV5-4|-
ASSPEPGTSDEKLF
>TRBJ2-1|TRBV6-2/TRBV6-3|-
ASSYRGRGTVGEQF
>TRBJ2-1|TRBV7-9|-
ASSLAGGLWKSYNEQF
>TRBJ2-7|TRBV6-5|TRBD1
ASSGGTGGEQY